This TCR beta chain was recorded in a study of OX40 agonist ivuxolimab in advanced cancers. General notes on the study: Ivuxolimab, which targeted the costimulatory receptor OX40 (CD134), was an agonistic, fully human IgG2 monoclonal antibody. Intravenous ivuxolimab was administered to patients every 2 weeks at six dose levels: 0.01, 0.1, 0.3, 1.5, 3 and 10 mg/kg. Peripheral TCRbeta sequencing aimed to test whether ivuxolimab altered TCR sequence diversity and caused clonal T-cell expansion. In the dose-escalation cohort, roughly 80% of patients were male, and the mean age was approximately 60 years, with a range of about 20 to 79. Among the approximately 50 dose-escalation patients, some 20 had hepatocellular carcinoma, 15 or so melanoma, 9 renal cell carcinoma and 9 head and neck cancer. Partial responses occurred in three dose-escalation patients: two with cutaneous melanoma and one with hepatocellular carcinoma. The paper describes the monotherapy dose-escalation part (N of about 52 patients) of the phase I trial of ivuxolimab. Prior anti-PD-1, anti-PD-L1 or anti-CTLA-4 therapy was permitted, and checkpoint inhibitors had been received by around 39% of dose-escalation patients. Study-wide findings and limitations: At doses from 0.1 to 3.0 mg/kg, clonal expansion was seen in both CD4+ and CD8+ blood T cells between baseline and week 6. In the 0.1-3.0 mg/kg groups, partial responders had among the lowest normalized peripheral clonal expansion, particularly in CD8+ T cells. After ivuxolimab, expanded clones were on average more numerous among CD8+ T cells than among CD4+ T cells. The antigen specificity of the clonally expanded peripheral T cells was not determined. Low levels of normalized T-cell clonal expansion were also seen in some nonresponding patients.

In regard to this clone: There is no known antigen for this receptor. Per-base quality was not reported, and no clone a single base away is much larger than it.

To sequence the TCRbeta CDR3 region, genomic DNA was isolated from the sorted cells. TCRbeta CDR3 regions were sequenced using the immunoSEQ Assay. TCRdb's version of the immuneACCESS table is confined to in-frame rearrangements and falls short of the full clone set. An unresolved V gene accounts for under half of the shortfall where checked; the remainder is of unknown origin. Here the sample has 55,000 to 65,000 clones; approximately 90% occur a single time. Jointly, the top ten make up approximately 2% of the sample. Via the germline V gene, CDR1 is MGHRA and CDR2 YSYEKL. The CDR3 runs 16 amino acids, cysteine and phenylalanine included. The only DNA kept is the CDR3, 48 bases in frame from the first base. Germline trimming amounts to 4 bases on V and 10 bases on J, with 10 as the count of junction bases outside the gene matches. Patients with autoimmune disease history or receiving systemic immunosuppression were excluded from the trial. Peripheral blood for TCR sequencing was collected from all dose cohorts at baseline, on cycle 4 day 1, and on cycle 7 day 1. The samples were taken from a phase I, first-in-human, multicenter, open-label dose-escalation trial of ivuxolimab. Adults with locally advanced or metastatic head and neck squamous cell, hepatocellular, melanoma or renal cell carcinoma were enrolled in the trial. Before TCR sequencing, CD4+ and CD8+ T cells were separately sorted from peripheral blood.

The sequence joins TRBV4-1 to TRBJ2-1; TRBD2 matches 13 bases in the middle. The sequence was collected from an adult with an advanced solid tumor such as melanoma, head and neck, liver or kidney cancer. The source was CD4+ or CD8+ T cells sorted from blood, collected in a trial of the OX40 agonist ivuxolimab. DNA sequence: TGCGCCAGCAGCCCGACTAGCGGGGGGTCCCGGGGAGAGCAGTTCTTC. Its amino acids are CASSPTSGGSRGEQFF.